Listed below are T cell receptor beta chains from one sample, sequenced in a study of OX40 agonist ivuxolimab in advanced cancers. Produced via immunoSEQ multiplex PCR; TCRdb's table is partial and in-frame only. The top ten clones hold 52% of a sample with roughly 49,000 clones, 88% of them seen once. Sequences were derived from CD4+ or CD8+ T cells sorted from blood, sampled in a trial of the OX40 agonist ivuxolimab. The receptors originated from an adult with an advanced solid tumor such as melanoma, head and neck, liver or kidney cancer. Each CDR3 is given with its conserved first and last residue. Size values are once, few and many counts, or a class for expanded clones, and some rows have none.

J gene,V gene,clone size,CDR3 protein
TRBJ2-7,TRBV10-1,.,CASTWDRARSYEQYF
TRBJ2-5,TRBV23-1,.,CASSQSYGRDTQETQYF
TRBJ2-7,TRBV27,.,CASSLEGQLGYEQYF
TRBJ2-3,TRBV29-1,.,CSVQTGLLGTDTQYF
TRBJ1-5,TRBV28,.,CASSLVRGAEYQPQHF
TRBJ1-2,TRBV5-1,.,CASSLTGGVYGYTF
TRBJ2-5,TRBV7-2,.,CASSLAPTSGGQETQYF
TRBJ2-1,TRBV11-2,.,CASSLESLADNEQFF
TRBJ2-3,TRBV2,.,CASSGGMVPFPDTQYF
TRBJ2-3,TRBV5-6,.,CASSRLAGTDTQYF
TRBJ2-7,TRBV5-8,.,CASSLGETGEQYF
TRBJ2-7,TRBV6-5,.,CASSSPTSGYEQYF
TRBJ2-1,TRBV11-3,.,CASSSGTSPVYNEQFF
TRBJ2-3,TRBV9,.,CASSGGATDTQYF
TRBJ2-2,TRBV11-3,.,CASSSASSGTVTGELFF
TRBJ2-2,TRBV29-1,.,CSVEDSGGSGELFF
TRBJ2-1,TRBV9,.,CASSGTSGKDNEQFF
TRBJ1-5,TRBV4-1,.,CASSHKIGDRRSFSHQPQHF
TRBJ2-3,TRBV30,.,CAWSVPVSDTQYF
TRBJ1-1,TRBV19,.,CASSIATGIRTEAFF
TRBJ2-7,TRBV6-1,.,CASSLTEYEQYF
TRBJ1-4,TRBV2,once,CASRAEWVGEKLFF
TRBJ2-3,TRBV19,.,CASNDRGRDTQYF
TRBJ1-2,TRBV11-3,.,CASSLVEARWVYGYTF
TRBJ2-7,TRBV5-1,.,CASSLISTEQYF
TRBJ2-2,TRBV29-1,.,CSARGDLNTGELFF
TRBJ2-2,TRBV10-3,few,CAISGTGSHGELFF
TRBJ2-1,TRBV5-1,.,CASRLYGTKGYNEQFF
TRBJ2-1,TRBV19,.,CASSLRDNEQFF
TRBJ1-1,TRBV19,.,CASSIRHGGNTEAFF
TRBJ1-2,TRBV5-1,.,CASSFPQQGYGYTF
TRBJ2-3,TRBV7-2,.,CASSQGSDTQYF
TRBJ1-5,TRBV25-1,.,CASSELEDSNQPQHF
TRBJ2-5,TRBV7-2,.,CASSQNGRIETQYF
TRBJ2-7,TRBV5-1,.,CASSLAAGGYEQYF
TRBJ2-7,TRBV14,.,CASSRRGDSYEQYF
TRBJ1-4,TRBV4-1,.,CASSRLPGTADEKLFF
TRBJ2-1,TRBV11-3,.,CASRSGTSGRLNEQFF
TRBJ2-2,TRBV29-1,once,CSIRTGSNTGELFF
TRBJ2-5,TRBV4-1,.,CASSQTSAQETQYF
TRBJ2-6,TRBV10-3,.,CAISRGGPASGANVLTF
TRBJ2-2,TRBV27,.,CASSWGLAQAGELFF
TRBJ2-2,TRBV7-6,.,CASSTRLAGLTGELFF
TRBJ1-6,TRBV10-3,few,CAAKGESGLNSPLHF
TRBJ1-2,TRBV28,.,CASSLSNRGYTF
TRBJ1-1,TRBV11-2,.,CASSWTVNTEAFF
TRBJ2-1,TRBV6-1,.,CASSEGTGWGLFSYNEQFF
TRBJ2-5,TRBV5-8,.,CASSRFRGAEETQYF
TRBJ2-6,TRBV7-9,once,CASSLVSGGANVLTF
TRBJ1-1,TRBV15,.,CATSSGTEAFF
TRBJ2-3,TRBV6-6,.,CASSYEGSADTQYF
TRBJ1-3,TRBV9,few,CASSTENGVGRNTIYF